The entry below describes one T cell receptor (beta chain). These data belong to a study of blood T cell repertoires in COVID-19. Background on the study: Samples representing acute and convalescent COVID-19 were sourced from the United States, Italy and Spain. The analysed material was cDNA or gDNA that came from T cells, B-cell-depleted T cells, or PBMCs.

With 0 bases removed from V and 0 bases from J, the gap between germline ends came to 6 bases. The CDR3 spans 14 residues. Germline CDR1 and CDR2: SGHRS and YFSETQ. Data came from immunoSEQ multiplex PCR; TCRdb stores just in-frame clones and leaves some out. Found here are around 260,000 clones, approximately 90% of them singletons; the top ten hold 0.75% to 0.9%. The TCR was taken from a man younger than 40 with acute or convalescent COVID-19. Sequencing input: peripheral blood. The chain joins TRBV5-1 to TRBJ2-5; D gene uncertain. Written as DNA, the CDR3 is TGCGCCAGCAGCTTGGGAGTATACCAAGAGACCCAGTACTTC. This encodes CASSLGVYQETQYF.